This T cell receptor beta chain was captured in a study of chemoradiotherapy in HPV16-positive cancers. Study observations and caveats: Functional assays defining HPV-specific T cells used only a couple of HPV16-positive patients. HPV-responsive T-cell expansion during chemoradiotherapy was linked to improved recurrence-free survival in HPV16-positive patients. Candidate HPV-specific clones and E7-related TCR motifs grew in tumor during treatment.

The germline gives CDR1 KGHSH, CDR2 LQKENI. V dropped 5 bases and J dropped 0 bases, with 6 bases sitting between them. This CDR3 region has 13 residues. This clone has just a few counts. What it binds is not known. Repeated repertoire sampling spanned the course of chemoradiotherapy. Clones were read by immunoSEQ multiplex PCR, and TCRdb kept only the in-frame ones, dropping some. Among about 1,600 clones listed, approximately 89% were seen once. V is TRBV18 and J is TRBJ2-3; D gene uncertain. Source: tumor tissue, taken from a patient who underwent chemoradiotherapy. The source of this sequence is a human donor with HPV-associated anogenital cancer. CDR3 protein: CASSATSTDTQYF. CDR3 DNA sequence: TGTGCCAGCTCAGCCACAAGCACAGATACGCAGTATTTT. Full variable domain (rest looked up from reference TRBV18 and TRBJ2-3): NAGVMQNPRHLVRRRGQEARLRCSPMKGHSHVYWYRQLPEEGLKFMVYLQKENIIDESGMPKERFSAEFPKEGPSILRIQQVVRGDSAAYFCASSATSTDTQYFGPGTRLTVL.